The 2 T cell receptor beta chains below come from one sample, sequenced in a study of cytomegalovirus exposure and HLA in healthy donors. Vbeta (60) and Jbeta (13) primers were used in the PCR. Clones were sequenced by immunoSEQ multiplex PCR, and TCRdb holds only the in-frame ones, with some missing. The data hold more than 95,000 clones, with about four fifths observed a single time. Material: PBMCs. Source of these receptors: a man between 18 and 35 years old in good health and CMV-seronegative.

The gene calls are TRBV5-1 and TRBJ1-2, with 9 bases that match TRBD1. In germline, CDR1 is SGHRS, CDR2 YFSETQ. CDR3 length: 17 residues. The V gene end was trimmed by 0 bases and the J gene end by 4 bases; junction bases not matched to a gene: 10. In DNA, the CDR3 is TGCGCCAGCAGCTTGGGGTCCGGGACAGGGTCCTCCTATGGCTACACCTTC. Translating gives CASSLGSGTGSSYGYTF. The full variable domain, rest sourced from reference TRBV5-1 and TRBJ1-2, is KAGVTQTPRYLIKTRGQQVTLSCSPISGHRSVSWYQQTPGQGLQFLFEYFSETQRNKGNFPGRFSGRQFSNSRSEMNVSTLELGDSALYLCASSLGSGTGSSYGYTFGSGTRLTVV.

The gene calls are TRBV7-9 and TRBJ2-2; D perhaps matches TRBD1 (5 bases). In germline, CDR1 is SEHNR, CDR2 FQNEAQ (reference sequence). The CDR3 is made up of 14 amino acids. Trimming left V 5 bases short and J 4 bases short, with 11 bases between. Here the CDR3 reads CASSPRTRTGELFF. In DNA, the CDR3 is TGTGCCAGCAGCCCTAGGACACGCACCGGGGAGCTGTTTTTT.